The next 5 T cell receptor beta chains were all read from a single sample in a study of post-analysis software for immune sequencing data. Overall study findings and caveats: When patients were compared with controls, about five TRBV segments were more frequent, TRBV5-6, TRBV5-1 and TRBV20-1 among them.

Tagging with unique molecular identifiers was a feature of the TCR beta cDNA libraries. Each CDR3 protein gets one entry after TCRdb re-called the PCR reads with MiXCR. The table shows hundreds of thousands of distinct CDR3 sequences, with approximately 60% occurring only once. Their specific antigens are unknown. The sample consisted of blood. The receptors were gathered from a girl aged 2 to 10 with multiple sclerosis.

J is TRBJ2-1 and V is TRBV7-2, with D tentatively TRBD2 (6 bases). In germline, CDR1 is SGHTA, CDR2 FQGNSA. Trimming removed 5 bases from V and 5 bases from J, with 25 bases in between. The CDR3 has 18 residues. The chain's CDR3 is CASSNPRAAGLMHNEQFF. The CDR3 bases are TGTGCCAGCAGCAACCCTCGGGCGGCGGGGCTAATGCACAATGAGCAGTTCTTC.

This clonotype has just a few counts. The gene calls are TRBV6-1 and TRBJ1-1; possibly TRBD1 for D (6 bases). CDR1 MNHNS and CDR2 SASEGT come from the germline V gene. V was pared by 2 bases and J by 5 bases, with 15 bases between. This CDR3 spans 15 amino acids. CDR3 in DNA: TGTGCCAGCAGTGAATTGGTAGGGGGAGGGACTGAAGCTTTCTTT. Its protein is CASSELVGGGTEAFF.

The chain joins TRBV5-1 to TRBJ1-2, with D perhaps TRBD1 (6 bases). This CDR3 comprises 15 residues. V was pared by 0 bases and J by 4 bases, with 13 bases between. From germline, CDR1 is SGHRS and CDR2 YFSETQ. CDR3 protein: CASSLEGGSSYGYTF. For the CDR3, the DNA is TGCGCCAGCAGCTTGGAGGGGGGCAGCAGCTATGGCTACACCTTC.

The genes are TRBV6-1 and TRBJ2-1; unclear D gene. The V gene's germline CDR1 is MNHNS and CDR2 SASEGT. Trimming shortened V by 8 bases and J by 9 bases, and 8 bases separated the two germline ends. CDR3 length: 10 residues. The CDR3 bases are TGTGCCAGCGGAAGAGGTGAGCAGTTCTTC. Its protein is CASGRGEQFF.

This clonotype has a handful of counts. In DNA, the CDR3 is TGTGCCAGCAGTTTTAGGTATAGCAATCAGCCCCAGCATTTT. It translates to CASSFRYSNQPQHF. The chain has TRBV12-3 or TRBV12-4 and TRBJ1-5; D gene ambiguous. This CDR3 contains 14 residues. Trimming pared 3 bases from V and 0 bases from J, leaving 6 bases between.